Listed below are T cell receptor beta chains from one sample, sequenced in a study of CD8+CD57+ T cells in acquired aplastic anemia. Using its own MiXCR run on the reads, TCRdb lists one record per CDR3 protein. The sample contains 150,000 to 200,000 distinct CDR3 sequences, about three fifths of which appear only once. The sequencing sample was made of sorted CD4+, CD8+, or CD8+CD57+ T cells (not recorded which) from PBMCs. All receptors derive from a human donor in good health. Both conserved end residues are part of each CDR3. The order of the fields is V gene, J gene, CDR3 protein.

V: TRBV9; J: TRBJ1-2; CDR3: CASTGRRGYGYTF
V: TRBV10-3; J: TRBJ2-3; CDR3: CAIMGREETGADTQYF
V: TRBV5-4; J: TRBJ2-3; CDR3: CASSGRDRTDTQYF
V: TRBV5-1; J: TRBJ2-7; CDR3: CASSLALWQSYEQYF
V: TRBV2; J: TRBJ2-1; CDR3: CASETSGGNEQFF
V: TRBV20-1; J: TRBJ1-5; CDR3: CSARRSADQPQHF
V: TRBV15; J: TRBJ2-7; CDR3: CATSRRPSLAGVYEQYF
V: TRBV6-1; J: TRBJ1-2; CDR3: CASSEGQGVGYTF
V: TRBV7-9; J: TRBJ1-2; CDR3: CASSLKGAGGYTF
V: TRBV7-3; J: TRBJ2-1; CDR3: CASSLGLAGGSEQFF
V: TRBV10-1; J: TRBJ1-1; CDR3: CASSPDRGRLMNAEAFF
V: TRBV7-2; J: TRBJ2-5; CDR3: CASSLSVAKKTQYF
V: TRBV6-6; J: TRBJ2-7; CDR3: CASSYSPTGSYEQYF
V: TRBV15; J: TRBJ2-7; CDR3: CATSRDQGSYEQYF
V: TRBV20-1; J: TRBJ2-1; CDR3: CSARADREQFF
V: TRBV7-8; J: TRBJ1-4; CDR3: CASSLVGPAANEKLFF
V: TRBV7-2; J: TRBJ1-4; CDR3: CASSIGQTSTNEKLFF
V: TRBV7-9; J: TRBJ1-2; CDR3: CASSLQGRTGYTF
V: TRBV12-3/TRBV12-4; J: TRBJ2-2; CDR3: CASSQTDTGELFF
V: TRBV20-1; J: TRBJ2-7; CDR3: CSARPRTAAEQYF
V: TRBV7-8; J: TRBJ1-4; CDR3: CASSAGPISTNEKLFF
V: TRBV15; J: TRBJ1-2; CDR3: CATSLQGRLDYGYTF
V: TRBV29-1; J: TRBJ2-6; CDR3: CSVSRGTGANVLTF
V: TRBV7-9; J: TRBJ1-6; CDR3: CASSLESPRHSSYNSPLHF
V: TRBV7-9; J: TRBJ1-6; CDR3: CASSLAYGGSPLHF
V: TRBV30; J: TRBJ2-7; CDR3: CAWSEAGFEQYF
V: TRBV5-8; J: TRBJ2-7; CDR3: CASSGTTGYEQYF